Reported below is one T cell receptor beta chain. The antigen is unknown. The entry originates in a study of shared clonotypes between healthy human individuals. Study-wide points: Naive CD4 clonotypes overlapped across a few donors at approximately 5%.

Methods used by the authors: ImmunoSEQ yielded junction-only sequences lacking quality scores, so filtering differed. Data came from immunoSEQ multiplex PCR; TCRdb stores just in-frame clones and leaves some out. D and trimming were read from the DNA, whereas the V and J calls and clone size are those reported in that table. In the table there are nearly 2 million clones, roughly 95% of which are singletons. The CDR3 consists of 14 residues. Germline V lookup: CDR1 SNHLY, CDR2 FYNNEI. Trimming removed 5 bases from V and 5 bases from J; junction bases left unmatched: 5. Positive CCR7 selection of CD45RO-negative cells yielded the naive CD8 cells, and terminally differentiated effector memory CD45RA+ cells were excluded.

The receptor was derived from a man aged 18 to 30 in good health. The sample consisted of naive CD8+ T cells sorted from blood. The chain couples TRBV2 to TRBJ1-1, with TRBD1 identical over 10 bases. The CDR3 coding sequence is TGTGCCAGCAGTCTAGGACAGGGGGGGACTGAAGCTTTCTTT. Its translation is CASSLGQGGTEAFF.